This T cell receptor beta chain was captured by sequencing in a study of cytomegalovirus exposure and HLA in healthy donors. Overall study findings and caveats: Generally TCR sequences proved uncommon, though certain public TCRs appeared in numerous donors.

V lost 6 bases to trimming and J lost 0 bases; unmatched junction nucleotides: 15. Germline CDR1 reads GTSNPN; CDR2 reads SVGIG (reference sequence). CDR3 size: 18 residues. As to this clone: The antigen remains unidentified.

The protocol was immunoSEQ multiplex PCR, while the TCRdb copy is restricted to in-frame clones and leaves out a portion. The table records some 150,000 clones, over 80% of them present only once. This rearrangement joins TRBV30 to TRBJ1-3; 9 bases are a match to TRBD1. The TCR comes from a man younger than 30 in good health and CMV-seropositive. The sample consisted of PBMCs. CDR3 nucleotides: TGTGCCTGTCCTAGGGACAGGGCAGGGACTTACTCTGGAAACACCATATATTTT. It yields the protein CACPRDRAGTYSGNTIYF.